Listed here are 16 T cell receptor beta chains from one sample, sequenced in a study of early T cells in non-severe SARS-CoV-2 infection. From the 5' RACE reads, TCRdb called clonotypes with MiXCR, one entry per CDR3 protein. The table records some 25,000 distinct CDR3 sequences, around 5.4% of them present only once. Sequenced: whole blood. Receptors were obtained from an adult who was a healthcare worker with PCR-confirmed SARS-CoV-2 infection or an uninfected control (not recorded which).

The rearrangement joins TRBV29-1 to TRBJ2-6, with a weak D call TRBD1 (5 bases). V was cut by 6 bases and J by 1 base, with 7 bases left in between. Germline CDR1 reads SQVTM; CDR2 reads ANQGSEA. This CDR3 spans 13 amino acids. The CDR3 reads CSVPGSGANVLTF. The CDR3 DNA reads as TGCAGCGTCCCAGGGTCTGGGGCCAACGTCCTGACTTTC.

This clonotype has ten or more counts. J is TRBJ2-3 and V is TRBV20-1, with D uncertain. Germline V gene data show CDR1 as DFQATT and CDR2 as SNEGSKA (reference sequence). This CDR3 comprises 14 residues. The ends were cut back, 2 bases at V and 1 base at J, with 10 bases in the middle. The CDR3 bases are TGCAGTGCTAGAAGCCCGTATCGCACAGATACGCAGTATTTT. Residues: CSARSPYRTDTQYF.

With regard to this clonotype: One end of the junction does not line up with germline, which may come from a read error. As DNA, the CDR3 is TGTGCCAGCAGTGACAGGGTGTCCGGAAACTCCATATATTTT. This gives the protein CASSDRVSGNSIYF. This chain joins TRBV2 and TRBJ1-3; maybe TRBD1 (5 bases). CDR3 length: 14 residues. Germline V lookup: CDR1 SNHLY, CDR2 FYNNEI.

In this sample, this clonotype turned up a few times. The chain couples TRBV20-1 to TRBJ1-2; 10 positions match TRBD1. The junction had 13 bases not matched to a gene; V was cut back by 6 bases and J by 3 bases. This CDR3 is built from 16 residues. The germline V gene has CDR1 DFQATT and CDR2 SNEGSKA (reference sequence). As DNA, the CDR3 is TGCAGTGCGCGGGGACAGGGGATTAGTGCTGACTATGGCTACACCTTC. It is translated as CSARGQGISADYGYTF.

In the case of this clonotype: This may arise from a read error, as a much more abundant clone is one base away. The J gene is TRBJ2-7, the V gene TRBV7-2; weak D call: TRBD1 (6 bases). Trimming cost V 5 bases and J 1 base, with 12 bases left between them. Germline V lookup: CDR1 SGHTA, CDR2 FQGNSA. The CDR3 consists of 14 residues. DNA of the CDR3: TGTGCCAGCAGCCCAGACAGGACATCCTACGAGCAGTACTTC. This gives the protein CASSPDRTSYEQYF. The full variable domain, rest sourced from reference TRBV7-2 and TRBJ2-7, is GAGVSQSPSNKVTEKGKDVELRCDPISGHTALYWYRQSLGQGLEFLIYFQGNSAPDKSGLPSDRFSAERTGGSVSTLTIQRTQQEDSAVYLCASSPDRTSYEQYFGPGTRLTVT.

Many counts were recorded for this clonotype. This CDR3 is CASSRGRTPSQPQHF. As DNA, the CDR3 is TGTGCCAGCAGCAGAGGACGGACCCCTAGTCAGCCCCAGCATTTT. The chain couples TRBV7-8 to TRBJ1-5; D is unresolved. Trimming took 5 bases from V and 6 from J, leaving 17 bases between them. The CDR3 is made up of 15 amino acids. CDR1 is SGHVS and CDR2 is FQNEAQ in the germline V gene.

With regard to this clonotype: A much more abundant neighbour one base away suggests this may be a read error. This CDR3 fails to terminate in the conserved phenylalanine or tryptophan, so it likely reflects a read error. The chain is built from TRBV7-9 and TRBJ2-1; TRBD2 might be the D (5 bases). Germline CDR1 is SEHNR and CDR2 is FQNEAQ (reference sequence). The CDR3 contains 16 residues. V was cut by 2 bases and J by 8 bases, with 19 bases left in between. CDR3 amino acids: CASSLLRPGVGDEQFI. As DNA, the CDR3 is TGTGCCAGCAGCTTACTCCGTCCCGGGGTTGGTGATGAGCAGTTCATC.

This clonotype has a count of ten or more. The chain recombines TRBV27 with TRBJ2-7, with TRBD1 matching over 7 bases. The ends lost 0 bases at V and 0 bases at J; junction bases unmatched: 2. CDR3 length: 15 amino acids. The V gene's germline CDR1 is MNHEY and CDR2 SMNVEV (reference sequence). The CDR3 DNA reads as TGTGCCAGCAGTTTATCGGGACAGTACTCCTACGAGCAGTACTTC. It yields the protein CASSLSGQYSYEQYF.

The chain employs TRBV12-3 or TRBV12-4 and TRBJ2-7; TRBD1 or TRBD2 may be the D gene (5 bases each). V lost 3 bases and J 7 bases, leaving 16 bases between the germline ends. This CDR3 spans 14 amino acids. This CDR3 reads CASSLAGTLDEQYF. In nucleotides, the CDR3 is TGTGCCAGCAGTTTGGCCGGGACCCTGGATGAGCAGTACTTC.

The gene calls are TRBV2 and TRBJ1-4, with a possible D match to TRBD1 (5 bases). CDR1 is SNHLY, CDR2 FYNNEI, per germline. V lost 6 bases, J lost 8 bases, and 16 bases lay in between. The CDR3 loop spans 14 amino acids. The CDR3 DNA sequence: TGTGCCAGCAGGGGACTACAGATGGCGGAAAAACTGTTTTTT. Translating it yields CASRGLQMAEKLFF.

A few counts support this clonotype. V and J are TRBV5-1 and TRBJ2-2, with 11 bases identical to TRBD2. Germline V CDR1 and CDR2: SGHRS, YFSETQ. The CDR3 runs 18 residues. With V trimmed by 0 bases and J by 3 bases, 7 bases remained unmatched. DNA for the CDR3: TGCGCCAGCAGCTTGGTTCTAGCGGGAGGTTCGGACACCGGGGAGCTGTTTTTT. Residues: CASSLVLAGGSDTGELFF.

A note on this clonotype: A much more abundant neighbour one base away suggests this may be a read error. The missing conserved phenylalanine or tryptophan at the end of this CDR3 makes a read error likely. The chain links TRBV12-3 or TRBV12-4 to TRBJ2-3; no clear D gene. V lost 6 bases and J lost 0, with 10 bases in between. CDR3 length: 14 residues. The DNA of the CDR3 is TGTGCCAGCAGCACAGTTCCTAGCACAGATACGCAGTATCTT. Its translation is CASSTVPSTDTQYL.

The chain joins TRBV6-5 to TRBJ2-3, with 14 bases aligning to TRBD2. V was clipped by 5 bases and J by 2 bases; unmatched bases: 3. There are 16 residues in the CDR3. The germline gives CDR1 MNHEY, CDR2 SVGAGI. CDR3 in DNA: TGTGCCAGCAGTGGGGGACTAGCGGGAGTCACAGATACGCAGTATTTT. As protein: CASSGGLAGVTDTQYF.

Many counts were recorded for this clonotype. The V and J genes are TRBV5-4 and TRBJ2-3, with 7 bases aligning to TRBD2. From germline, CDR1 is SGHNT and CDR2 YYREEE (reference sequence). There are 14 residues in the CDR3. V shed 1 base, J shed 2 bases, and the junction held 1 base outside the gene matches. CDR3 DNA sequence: TGTGCCAGCAGCTTGAGCGGGATCACAGATACGCAGTATTTT. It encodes CASSLSGITDTQYF.

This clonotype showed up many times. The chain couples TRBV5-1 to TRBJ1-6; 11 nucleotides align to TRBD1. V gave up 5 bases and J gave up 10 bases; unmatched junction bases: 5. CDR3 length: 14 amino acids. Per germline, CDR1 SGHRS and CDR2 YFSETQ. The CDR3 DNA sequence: TGCGCCAGCAGACCGGGACAGGGGGAATCACCCCTCCACTTT. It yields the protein CASRPGQGESPLHF.

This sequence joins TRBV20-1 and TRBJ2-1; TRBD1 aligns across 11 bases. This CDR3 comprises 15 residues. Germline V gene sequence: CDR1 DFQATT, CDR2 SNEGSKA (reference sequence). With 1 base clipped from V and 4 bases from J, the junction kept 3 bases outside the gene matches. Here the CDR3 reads CSARAGTGGYNEQFF. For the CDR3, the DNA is TGCAGTGCTAGAGCCGGGACAGGGGGGTACAATGAGCAGTTCTTC.